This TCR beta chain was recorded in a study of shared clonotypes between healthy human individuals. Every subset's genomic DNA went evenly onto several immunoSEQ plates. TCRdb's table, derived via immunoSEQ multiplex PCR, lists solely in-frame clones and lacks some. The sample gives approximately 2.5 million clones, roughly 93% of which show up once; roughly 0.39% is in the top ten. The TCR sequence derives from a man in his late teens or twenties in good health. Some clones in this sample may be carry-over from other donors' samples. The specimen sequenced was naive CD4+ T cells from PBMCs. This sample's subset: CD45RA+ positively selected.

The CDR3 DNA reads as TGTGCCAGCTCACCCCAAGGTGTCACCCAGTACTTC. Translating gives CASSPQGVTQYF. This chain uses TRBV18 with TRBJ2-5, with unresolved D. This CDR3 is built from 12 residues. Per germline, CDR1 KGHSH and CDR2 LQKENI. The ends were cut back, 3 bases at V and 8 bases at J, with 10 bases in the middle. Supplemented by reference TRBV18 and TRBJ2-5, the full variable domain reads NAGVMQNPRHLVRRRGQEARLRCSPMKGHSHVYWYRQLPEEGLKFMVYLQKENIIDESGMPKERFSAEFPKEGPSILRIQQVVRGDSAAYFCASSPQGVTQYFGPGTRLLVL.